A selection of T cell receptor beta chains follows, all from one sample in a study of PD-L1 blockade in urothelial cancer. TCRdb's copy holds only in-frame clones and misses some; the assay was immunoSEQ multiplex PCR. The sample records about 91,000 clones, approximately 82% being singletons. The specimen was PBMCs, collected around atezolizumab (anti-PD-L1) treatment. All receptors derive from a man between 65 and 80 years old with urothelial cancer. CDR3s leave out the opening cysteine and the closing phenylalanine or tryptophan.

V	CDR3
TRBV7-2	ASSLTADPSYEQY
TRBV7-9	ASSLASGGDGYT
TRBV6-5	ASRPRVGNQPQH
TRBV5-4	ASSLGGAGGVNEQF
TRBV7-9	ASISSGSYNEQF
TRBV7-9	ASSLGTSGSETQY
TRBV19	ASHHPTGKDGGYT
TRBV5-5	ASSLDGGSGTEAF
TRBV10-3	AIRDRGDEQY
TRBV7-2	ASRNTRGDTQY
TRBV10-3	AISTTDRGRSYEQY
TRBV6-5	ASSYSSGVGTGELF
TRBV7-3	ASSPGLTGSTDTQY
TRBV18	ASSAPGQGAYEQY
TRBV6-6	ASSYSGAGSYNEQF
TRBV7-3	ASSLVGAGGTQY
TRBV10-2	ASSETGGGETQY
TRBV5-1	ASSSVDRDYNSPLH
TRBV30	AWSVTSGEGETQY
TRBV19	ASSIDRGLAGSTDTQY
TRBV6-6	ATQRGQGTTYEQY
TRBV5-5	ASSPWGGDSNQPQH
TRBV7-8	ASSLAATVNTEAF
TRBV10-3	AISEGGAKNQPQH
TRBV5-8	ASSYVLPEIDTQY
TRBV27	APGIVPQH
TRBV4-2	ASSLDLSGGATGELF
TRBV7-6	ASSNPRTARGDTQY
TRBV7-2	ASSLGLGADEKLF
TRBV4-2	ASSQRGETNEKLF
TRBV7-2	ASSLGGADTQY
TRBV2	ASRAGTQGYEQY
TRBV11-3	ASSPQGWELF
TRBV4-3	ASSQVWRGGLDEQF
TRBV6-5	ASSYSAGSNQPQH
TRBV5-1	ASHSRDRGLDGYT
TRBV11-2	ASSLGASGRRELF
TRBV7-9	ASSSGLAEGDTQY
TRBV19	ASSIDRGYGYT
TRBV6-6	ASSWERTASNQPQH